The T cell receptor beta chain under discussion was sequenced for a study of T cells in Graves' hyperthyroidism and ophthalmopathy. Study results and limitations: A 13 V-J signature model discriminated ophthalmopathy versus stable hyperthyroidism. Clonotypes that were expanded in thyroid above 0.001 mostly appeared in blood too.

With respect to this clonotype: What it binds is unknown. This may be a read error: a much more frequent sequence differs by one nucleotide.

These patients, aged 18 to 65, had recently diagnosed hyperthyroidism lasting under 2 months. Exclusion of patients followed from uncontrolled infection, other autoimmune disease, pregnancy or lactation. Germline V gene sequence: CDR1 MGHDK, CDR2 SYGVNS. The CDR3 runs 15 residues. RNA transcripts provided the source from which TCR beta CDR3 regions were amplified. When the TCR CDR3 underwent first-round RT-PCR, the HTBI primer set was used. TCRdb reprocessed the multiplex PCR reads with MiXCR, giving one entry per CDR3 protein. The sample holds a few hundred thousand distinct CDR3 sequences; 46% are singletons and the top ten take more than 7%.

The receptor was derived from a woman under 30 with Graves' hyperthyroidism. Material: peripheral blood or thyroid tissue (not recorded which). The genes are TRBV25-1 and TRBJ1-2; D might be TRBD1 (6 bases). As DNA, the CDR3 is TGTGCCAGCAGCCAAAGGCTAACAGGGAACTATGACTACACCTTC. Translation gives CASSQRLTGNYDYTF.